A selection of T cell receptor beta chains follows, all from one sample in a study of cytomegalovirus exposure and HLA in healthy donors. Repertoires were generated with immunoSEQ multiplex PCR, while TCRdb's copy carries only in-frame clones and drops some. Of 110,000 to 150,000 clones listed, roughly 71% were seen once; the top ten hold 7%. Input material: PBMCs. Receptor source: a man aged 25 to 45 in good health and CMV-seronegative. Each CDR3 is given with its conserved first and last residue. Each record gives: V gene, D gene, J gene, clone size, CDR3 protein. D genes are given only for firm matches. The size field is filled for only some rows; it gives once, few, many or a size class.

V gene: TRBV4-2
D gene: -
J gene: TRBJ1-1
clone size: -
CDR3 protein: CASNGGPGMNTEAFF

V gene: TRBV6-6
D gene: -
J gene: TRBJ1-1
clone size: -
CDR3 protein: CASSYSGGSLNTEAFF

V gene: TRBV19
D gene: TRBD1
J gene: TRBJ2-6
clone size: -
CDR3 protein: CASSTGTGRSGANVLTF

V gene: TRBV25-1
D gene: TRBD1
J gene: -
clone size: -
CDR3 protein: CASSEYGDRAYEQYF

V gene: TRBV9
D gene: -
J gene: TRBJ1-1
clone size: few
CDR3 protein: CASSVGGLGATEAFF

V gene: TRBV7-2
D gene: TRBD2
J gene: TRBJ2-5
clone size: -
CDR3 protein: CASSSTLGSGGRTQYF

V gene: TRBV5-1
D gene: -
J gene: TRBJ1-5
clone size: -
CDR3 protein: CASSLLGGNQPQHF

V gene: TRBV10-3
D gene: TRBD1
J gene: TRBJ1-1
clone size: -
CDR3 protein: CAISESRTGNTEAFF

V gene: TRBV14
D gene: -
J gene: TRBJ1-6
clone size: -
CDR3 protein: CASSQQAGGSPLHF

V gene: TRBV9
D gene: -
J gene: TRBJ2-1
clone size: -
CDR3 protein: CASSVEGLSYNEQFF

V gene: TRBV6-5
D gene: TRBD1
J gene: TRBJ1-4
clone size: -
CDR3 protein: CASSPTGGNEKLFF

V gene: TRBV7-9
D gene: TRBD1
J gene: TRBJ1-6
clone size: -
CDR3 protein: CASSLGGVDRGKYSPLHF

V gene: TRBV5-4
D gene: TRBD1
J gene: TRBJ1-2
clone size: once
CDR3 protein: CASSEGQGGLGPYGYTF

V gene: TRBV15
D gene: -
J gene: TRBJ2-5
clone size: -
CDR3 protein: CATSRVAETQYF

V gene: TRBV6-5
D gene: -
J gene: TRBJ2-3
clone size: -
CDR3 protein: CASSSSGGTQYF

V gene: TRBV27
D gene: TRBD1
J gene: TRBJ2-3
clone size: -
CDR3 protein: CASSSYRGSGTDTQYF

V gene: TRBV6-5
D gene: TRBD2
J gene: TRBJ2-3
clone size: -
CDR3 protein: CASSSLAGASDTQYF

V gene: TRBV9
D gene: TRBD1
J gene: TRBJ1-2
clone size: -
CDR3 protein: CASSPWDRGLVYTF

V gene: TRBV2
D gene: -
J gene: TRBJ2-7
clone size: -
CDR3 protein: CASSETRLTYEQYF

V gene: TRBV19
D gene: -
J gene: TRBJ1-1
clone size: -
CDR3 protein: CASSTSRPNTEAFF

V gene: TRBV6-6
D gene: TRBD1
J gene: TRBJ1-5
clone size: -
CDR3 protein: CASTKGTGASNQPQHF

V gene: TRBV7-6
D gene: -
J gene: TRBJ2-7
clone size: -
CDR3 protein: CASSASIGGPRTGEQYF

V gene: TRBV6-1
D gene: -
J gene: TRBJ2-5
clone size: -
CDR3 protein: CASSRGAGEWETQYF

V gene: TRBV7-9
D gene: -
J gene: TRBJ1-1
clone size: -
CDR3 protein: CASSPRRGGRFVTEAFF

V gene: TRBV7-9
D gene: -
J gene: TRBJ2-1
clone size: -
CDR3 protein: CASSLSRGIPYNEQFF

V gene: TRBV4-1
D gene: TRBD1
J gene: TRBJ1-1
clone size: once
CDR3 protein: CASIKGSSQGAGMNTEAFF

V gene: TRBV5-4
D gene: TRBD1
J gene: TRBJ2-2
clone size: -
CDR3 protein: CASSLPGTGRAGELFF

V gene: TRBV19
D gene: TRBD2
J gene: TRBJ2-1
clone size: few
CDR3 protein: CATGAGGYNEQFF

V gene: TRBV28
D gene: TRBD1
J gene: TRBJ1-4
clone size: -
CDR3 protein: CASSLQGKVATNEKLFF

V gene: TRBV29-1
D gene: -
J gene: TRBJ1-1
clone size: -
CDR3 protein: CSVRGGTEAFF

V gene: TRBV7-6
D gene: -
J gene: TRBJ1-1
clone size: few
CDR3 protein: CASSLARNTEAFF

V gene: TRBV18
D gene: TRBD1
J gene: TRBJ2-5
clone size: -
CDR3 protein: CASSQGAEQETQYF

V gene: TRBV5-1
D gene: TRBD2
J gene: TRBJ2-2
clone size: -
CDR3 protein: CASSLGLAGGPWTGELFF

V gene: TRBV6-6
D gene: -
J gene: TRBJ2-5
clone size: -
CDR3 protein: CASSSSQETQYF

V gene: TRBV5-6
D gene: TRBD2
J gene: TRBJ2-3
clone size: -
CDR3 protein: CASSILAGGPTDTQYF

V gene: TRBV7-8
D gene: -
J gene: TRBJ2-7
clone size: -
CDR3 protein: CASSLVGAATAYEQYF

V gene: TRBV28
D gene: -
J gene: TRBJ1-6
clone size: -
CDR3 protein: CASTQGRAGQSSYNSPLHF

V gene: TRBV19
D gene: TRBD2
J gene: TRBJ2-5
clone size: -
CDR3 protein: CASGRGLAGFQETQYF

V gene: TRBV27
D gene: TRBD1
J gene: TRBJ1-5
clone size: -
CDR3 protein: CASRMTGNQPQHF

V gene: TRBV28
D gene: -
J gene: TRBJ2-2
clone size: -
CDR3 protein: CASIRGAGGELFF

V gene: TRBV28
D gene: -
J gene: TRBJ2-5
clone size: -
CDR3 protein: CASSFISRETQYF

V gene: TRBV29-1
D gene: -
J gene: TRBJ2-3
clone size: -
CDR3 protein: CSVEEGTDTQYF

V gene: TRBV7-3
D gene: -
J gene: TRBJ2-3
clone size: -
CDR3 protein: CASSSSLPDTQYF

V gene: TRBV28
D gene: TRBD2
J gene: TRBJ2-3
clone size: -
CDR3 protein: CASSIPSGGTDTQYF

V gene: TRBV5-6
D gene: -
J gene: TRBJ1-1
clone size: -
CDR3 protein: CASSMRARDIREAFF

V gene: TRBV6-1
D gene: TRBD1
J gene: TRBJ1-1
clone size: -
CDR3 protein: CASTWTGATEAFF

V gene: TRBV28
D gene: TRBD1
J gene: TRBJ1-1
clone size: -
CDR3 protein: CASQPLGQGRGPNTEAFF